The sequence of this TCR beta chain was determined in a study of CD8 T cells in Susac syndrome (dated by TCRdb to about 2019). Background on the whole study: Repertoire sequencing was used to test whether CD8+ T cell activation and differentiation in Susac syndrome was antigen driven.

Peripheral blood CD8+ and CD4+ T cells from healthy donors, Susac syndrome patients and multiple sclerosis patients were profiled using high-throughput TCR beta sequencing. The multiple sclerosis controls were treatment-naive patients whose relapsing-remitting disease, either stable or active, fulfilled the revised McDonald criteria. Bulk CD8+ and CD4+ T cells were purified magnetically by negative isolation, whereas CD8+ TEMRA cells were enriched by FACS. Blood was collected in EDTA tubes and processed within 24 hours, with PBMCs isolated through density gradient centrifugation. PBMCs intended for TCR sequencing were cryopreserved in liquid nitrogen and were subsequently thawed in a 37 degrees C water bath. A purity of at least 90% was achieved for sorted or isolated CD4+, CD8+ and CD8+ TEMRA cells. What the authors observed across the whole study: The number of individuals in the TCR sequencing and HLA analysis was acknowledged as relatively small.

RNA was extracted using the RNeasy kit, and roughly 0.45 to 1 ug of the RNA was reverse transcribed with random hexamers. TCR beta CDR3 regions were amplified with the immunoSEQ multiplex PCR assay covering 54 Vbeta and 13 Jbeta segments. To correct PCR amplification bias, a synthetic template baseline was used for both primer optimization and computational correction. The authors' analysis ran thus. Reads were annotated to V, D and J genes per IMGT and analyzed with immunoSEQ Analyzer, keeping only productive sequences. Clonality was computed as one minus Shannon entropy normalized by log2 of the number of productive unique sequences. Public and private clones were assessed among the 100 most prevalent clones of each patient and control. Susac-specific clones were defined as absent from healthy and MS cohorts, about 1,100 published viral clones and other ImmuneACCESS disease sequences. TCRdb handled the public reads itself, with Q25 trimming in fastp and clone calling in MiXCR, and kept productive beta chains. Records with the same CDR3 protein are collapsed into one entry carrying the most frequent genes and DNA. The V and J calls, along with clone size, are taken from TCRdb and not from the paper's own processing. A total of approximately 200,000 distinct CDR3 sequences appear in this sample, about 96% of them only once. The ten largest make up 0.093% of the sample.

Points on this clonotype: Its target antigen remains unknown. No much larger clone exists at a distance of one base, and base qualities are not known.

The sequence was collected from a human donor with multiple sclerosis. The material sequenced was CD4+ T cells from PBMCs.

The bases are TGTGCCAGCAGTTTATTTAGGGGAACTGAAGCTTTCTTT. This translates into CASSLFRGTEAFF. The rearranged segments are TRBV27 and TRBJ1-1; matching of 5 bases hints at TRBD1 as the D gene. Looking up the germline V gene (reference sequence) yields CDR1 MNHEY and CDR2 SMNVEV. The junction shows trimming of 1 base on V and 5 bases on J, plus 8 bases between the germline ends. From cysteine to phenylalanine, the CDR3 is 13 amino acids long. The only DNA kept is the CDR3, 39 bases in frame from the first base.